This T cell receptor (beta chain) stems from a study of cytomegalovirus exposure and HLA in healthy donors. V lost 3 bases to trimming and J lost 10 bases; unmatched junction nucleotides: 7. From germline, CDR1 is SGHRS and CDR2 YFSETQ. There are 13 residues in the CDR3. PCR used 60 Vbeta primers and 13 Jbeta primers. Generated by immunoSEQ multiplex PCR, the TCRdb table keeps only in-frame clones and is missing some. Of about 170,000 clones listed, about 80% were seen once; the top ten hold roughly 1.9%. The TCR was taken from a woman aged 25 to 45 in good health and CMV-seropositive. The chain uses TRBV5-1 and TRBJ2-7, with 10 bases identical to TRBD1. Sequenced material: PBMCs. In DNA form, the CDR3 reads TGCGCCAGCAGCTCCTCCGGGACAGGGGAACAGTACTTC. Amino acids: CASSSSGTGEQYF.